The present TCR beta chain was sequenced within a study of identical twins (TCRdb year 2016). General notes on the study: To test whether fetal clonotypes persist, the study used deep sequencing on TCR alpha and beta repertoires from monozygotic twins, unrelated adults of various ages, and cord blood. Replicate twin experiments were performed at different times using different library preparation protocols to rule out contamination. Study-level results and caveats: Excess twin sharing in beta out-of-frame sequences was weaker because fewer shared sequences lowered the signal-to-noise ratio. Compared with coincidental sharing between unrelated individuals, out-of-frame TCR alpha sequences shared between twins showed an excess of sequences with low generation probability. Because the same donors could not be followed over many years, conclusions were based on cross-sectional statistical analysis. Fewer insertions were carried by abundant cord blood beta clonotypes; a weaker similar trend was observed in young adult naive repertoires, while no such trend was observed in memory repertoires. Zero-insertion analyses could be partly confounded by invariant T cells such as MAIT and iNKT, although diverse VJ usage argued against such confounding for most clonotypes. In monozygotic twins, out-of-frame TCR alpha sharing was systematically underestimated by recombination models, although the models agreed with sharing between unrelated individuals.

In its sample, this clonotype was seen a few times. Its binding antigen is unknown. Base qualities are not recorded, but no much larger clone differs from it by a single base. The CDR3 sequence holds 15 residues, the cysteine and phenylalanine included. The kept DNA is CDR3 alone, 45 bases in frame from the first base. CDR1 and CDR2 are read off the germline V gene as ENHRY and SYGVKD. V was cut back by 11 bases and J by 0 bases, leaving a gap of 19 bases between them. Every donor was a healthy Caucasian. Three pairs of female monozygotic twins, all aged about 18 to 29 years, made up the twin cohort. Positive isolation kits from Invitrogen were used to isolate CD4+ and CD8+ T cell populations. Library construction relied on 5' RACE. The run used an Illumina HiSeq 2000. A universal primer binding site was added through template switching, and the final cDNA carried a unique molecular identifier so that TCR cDNA molecules could be counted accurately. Specific primers in the conserved constant-segment region were used to synthesize first-strand cDNA for TCR alpha and beta chains. To control for contamination, every cDNA library carried two barcodes: a SMART-Mk sample barcode plus Illumina barcodes. TruSeq adapter sequences and Illumina sample barcodes were added in two successive PCR steps. Sequencing of the TCR alpha and beta cDNA libraries was done on the Illumina HiSeq platform using custom primers. As for the authors' bioinformatics: MiGEC was used to process raw reads and extract unique molecular identifiers, and MiXCR was used to find CDR3 positions. For each individual, recombination models were inferred using an EM algorithm with the repgenHMM and IGoR tools. Shared clonotype analysis was performed with the tcR package in R, normalizing sharing by the product of cloneset sizes. To study raw recombination free of thymic and clonal selection effects, out-of-frame nonproductive sequences were analyzed. TCRdb reanalyzed the raw reads on its own, using fastp at Q25 for trimming and MiXCR for clone calling, and kept in-frame beta chains. Rows are unified per CDR3 protein, each entry keeping the most common DNA and genes. These V and J calls derive from TCRdb rather than the authors' analysis. Counted in this sample were about 470,000 distinct CDR3 sequences; roughly 26% of them appeared once. The ten largest clones represent about 2.7% of the sample.

This sample also belongs to another study, concerning T cells expressing NK-cell markers. The second study's authors report: In sorted CD3+CD56+NKG2C+, CD3+CD56+NKG2C- and CD3+CD56-NKG2C+ T-cell subsets from several donors, TCR beta-chain repertoires were profiled. Seven of the eight sequenced donors were HCMV-seropositive and one was HCMV-seronegative. In several experiments an anti-gammadeltaTCR antibody was added to restrict sorting to alphabetaTCR-expressing T cells. In more than five donors, the dominant CD3+CD56+NKG2C+ clonotypes ranked among the top 10 CD8+ clonotypes, making up roughly 1.0-8% of CD8+ T cells. Those dominant clonotypes were again the most abundant among CD3+CD56-NKG2C+ cells in a few donors, at roughly 28.3-65%. It remained unclear whether the expanded NKG2C-expressing T cell clones were specific for HCMV antigens. Randomly selected healthy volunteers, three men and five women, were used as the eight sequenced donors. HCMV serostatus was determined by detecting HCMV-specific IgG in serum with a commercial ELISA kit. MIGEC handled demultiplexing of the reads and grouping by UMI, while MiTCR was used to assemble and quantify clonotypes. To remove erroneous sequences, TCR cDNA sequences were retained only when supported by two or more reads. The tcR package was used for downstream repertoire analysis, and clonotypes were matched between fractions using CDR3 nucleotide sequence together with V segment. VDJmatch was used to annotate antigen specificity against VDJdb, with one amino acid substitution in CDR3 permitted.

The receptor was isolated from a woman under 30 in good health. The rearrangement combines TRBV10-3 with TRBJ1-2, with a weak D call of TRBD1 (6 bases match). Sequences were obtained from CD4+ T cells sorted from blood. The nucleotides are TGTGCCTCCTCCCGGGGGGCGTCGGCTAACTATGGCTACACCTTC. The encoded protein is CASSRGASANYGYTF.